This TCR beta chain stems from a study of blood T cell repertoires in COVID-19. Background on the study: Sources were T cells, B-cell-depleted T cells, or PBMCs; the material itself was cDNA or gDNA.

The CDR3 length is 17 residues. V lost 0 bases to trimming and J lost 0 bases; unmatched junction nucleotides: 5. CDR1 LGHNA and CDR2 YSLEER come from the germline V gene. Categorization into cohorts depended on clinical history that participants reported. In the study's own analysis: From reference gene primer amplification, estimates of nucleated cell counts were derived. TCRdb's copy holds only in-frame clones and misses some; the assay was immunoSEQ multiplex PCR. That table supplies the V and J calls and clone size; D and trimming were determined from the DNA. The table includes fewer than 300,000 clones, about 93% detected once.

Sequenced input: PBMCs or T cells enriched from blood (not recorded which). The V call is TRBV4-3, the J call TRBJ2-1, with 7 bases fitting TRBD1. The clonotype originates from a woman in her thirties who had recovered from COVID-19. Here the CDR3 reads CASSQEGGPSSYNEQFF. The CDR3 DNA follows: TGCGCCAGCAGCCAAGAAGGGGGCCCGAGCTCCTACAATGAGCAGTTCTTC.